This note documents a single T cell receptor beta chain sequence. This CDR3 fails to terminate in the conserved phenylalanine or tryptophan, so it likely reflects a read error. It is unclear where the CDR3 begins or ends on the DNA, so no DNA is shown, and the CDR3 is as TCRdb lists it. CDR1 is MNHEY and CDR2 is SMNVEV in the germline V gene (reference sequence). Inclusive of both ends, the CDR3 amounts to 13 amino acids. Only in-frame clones appear in the TCRdb table, and some are missing; sequencing was by immunoSEQ multiplex PCR. Of approximately 84,000 clones listed, roughly 82% are singletons. These data belong to a study of control samples from healthy donors and cancer patients.

V usage is TRBV27 and J usage is TRBJ1-2; the D call in the table, TRBD1, was not verified against the DNA. Sequenced sample: blood. This receptor was taken from an older woman in good health. Here the CDR3 reads CASSPGQARQPSL.